The present T cell receptor (beta chain) was sequenced within a study of cytomegalovirus exposure and HLA in healthy donors listed by TCRdb under 2017. Background for the entire study: According to an earlier analysis of 550 to 750 of the donors, 200 million or so T cells yielded roughly 110 million unique TCR beta sequences and 276 Gb of sequence data. In addition to the first cohort of 650 to 800 subjects, a separate validation cohort of about 120 different subjects was used. In an earlier analysis of 500 to 650 of the donors, high-throughput TCR beta sequencing was used to judge whether each TCR beta V gene segment behaved as functional or pseudogenic. The study combined high-throughput TCR immunosequencing, statistical association of individual TCRs with disease status, and machine learning to predict cytomegalovirus infection status. Rather than drawing on any new phenotypic data, the later analysis identified candidate immune exposures from TCR beta sequences and the way those sequences occurred across donors. Five DR-DQ haplotypes were treated as single units for association and clustering because of strong linkage in the cohort. On average, roughly 250,000 unique TCR beta nucleotide sequences were sequenced per donor among roughly 430 genotyped donors of the cohort, with roughly 18% of those sequences being non-productive. Around 300 gigabases of sequencing data and roughly 90 million unique TCR sequences were included in an early release covering under 650 HLA-typed donors. The study aimed to test whether signatures of past pathogen exposure could be identified by cataloging public T cell receptors. Of the roughly 390 genotyped donors, less than 85% were placed in the genetic ancestry cluster associated with self-reported Caucasian donors. A later analysis re-analyzed previously published TCR beta repertoires from 660 or so donors and added high-resolution HLA genotyping to study TCR occurrence patterns. The study profiled the T cell repertoires of about 640 subjects by immunosequencing and related them to cytomegalovirus serostatus. Donor age, sex, ethnicity and CMV serostatus were collected together with the repertoire data. All discovery cohort repertoires had been generated using a single sequencing platform. HLA typing covered class I and class II loci at four-digit resolution. Typing coverage differed by locus: A, B, C, DRB1 and DQB1 were typed in roughly 620-630 donors, DQA1 in 500 to 550, DPA1 in 606, and DPB1 in around 440. A later genetic analysis used genome-wide SNP genotypes for about three fifths of the 666 donors, treating that subset as a discovery cohort. The paper's findings and limits, for the study overall: In a later analysis, HLA-associated TCR beta chains were found to be more clonally expanded and to have lower generation probabilities than equally common non-associated chains. V-gene and J-gene trimming of TCR beta chains was associated with a missense DCLRE1C variant in a later genetic analysis, and the association was replicated in an independent cohort. Some IMGT-functional V segments, including TRBV6-2 and TRBV6-3, could not be told apart with the 87-base-pair reads, so those segments were excluded. In both the original and validation cohorts, the classifier was reported to diagnose cytomegalovirus status with high specificity and sensitivity. This cohort had only TCR beta chains sequenced, and the lack of alpha or paired-chain data limited which features could be detected. A cluster of highly shared sequence variants was judged likely to represent a technical artifact of the sequencing pipeline. In an earlier analysis of approximately 590 of the donors, most TCR beta V segments appeared in productive rearrangements about 87% or about 30% of the time, broadly matching IMGT annotations. Because counts were too low, some 16 rarely observed V segments, including chromosome 9 orphons, were excluded from the earlier analysis of 587 of the donors. CMV serostatus was the only immune exposure information available for the cohort. According to a later analysis, parvovirus B19, influenza, CMV and Epstein-Barr virus appeared linked to several top co-occurrence clusters. Strong co-occurrence of HLA alleles, especially DR and DQ, made assigning TCR associations to individual alleles difficult. The presence/absence analyses assumed that sequencing depth was roughly uniform across donors, and that assumption may not be true. In a later analysis, TCR association rates were found to vary across HLA loci, with the most associated TCRs seen for DRB1 alleles and the fewest for HLA-C alleles. The authors suggested that the approach could potentially be generalized to other disease states and immunological phenotypes. A total of roughly 160 TCR beta chains were listed by the study as associated with cytomegalovirus. Most TCR sequences were observed very rarely across donors, whereas some public TCRs were present in many individuals. A few of the identified cytomegalovirus-associated TCR beta chains were confirmed in vitro to be specific for cytomegalovirus antigens. Compared with the roughly 670-donor mean, donors in an Asian-associated ancestry cluster had fewer N-insertions in productive TCRs, according to a later genetic analysis. Correlated functional status among segregating V segments might reflect linkage disequilibrium, but an unknown experimental factor could not be ruled out. In a later analysis, 16,951 TCR beta sequences were associated with specific HLA alleles at a false discovery rate of 0.05. Because HLA typing was unavailable for some donors at each locus, only the typed subset was used in association tests. Most CMV-associated TCR beta chains appeared to be HLA-restricted in a later analysis, and the HLA associations seemed to be driven largely by CMV exposure. A further reported finding was that TCR beta sequences accurately predicted the HLA-A and HLA-B alleles for most subjects in the first cohort.

The method behind the library was the immunoSEQ multiplex PCR assay. For the multiplex PCR, a mixture combining 60 forward primers for TCR Vbeta segments and 13 reverse primers for TCR Jbeta segments was used. The CDR3 region of rearranged TCR beta genes was amplified from genomic DNA by a multiplex PCR assay. Amplified TCR beta libraries were sequenced as 87-base-pair reads on the Illumina HiSeq System. The authors' analysis ran thus. A later analysis counted 65 million to 90 million unique TCR beta chains across the 550 to 700 repertoires, and roughly 10 million of these chains were shared by at least two donors. To remove PCR and sequencing errors, raw reads were error-corrected and collapsed into unique sequences using a nearest-neighbor algorithm that merged closely related sequences. CDR3 sequences were aligned to IMGT reference sequences to assign V, D and J gene segments. Each retained sequence needed at least a six-nucleotide match to both a V gene segment and a J gene segment. Rearrangements were called productive when the CDR3 lacked stop codons and stayed in frame with V and J; all others were non-productive. Following IMGT convention, CDR3 was defined as the stretch from the second conserved V-encoded cysteine up to the conserved J-encoded phenylalanine. The earlier analysis of about 590 of the donors excluded sequences that lacked an unambiguous match to a single V gene segment. In an earlier analysis of roughly 600 of the donors, a V segment was called functional when productive rearrangements were above 56.7%, and segregating when the standard deviation between donors exceeded 5%. A statistical classification framework was built to diagnose cytomegalovirus status from the catalog of TCR beta chain sequences. V and J gene assignment, in a later analysis, came from comparing TCR nucleotide sequences with IMGT/GENE-DB human TR gene sequences. Using the TCRdist pipeline, a later analysis assigned CDR3 sequences along with most-parsimonious VDJ recombination scenarios. In a later analysis, every TCR beta chain was defined by the combination of its CDR3 amino acid sequence and its V-gene family, and reads without a unique V-gene family were dropped. A later analysis removed several hundred highly shared, low-generation-probability nucleotide sequences to deal with suspected cross-contamination and a sequencing artifact. In a later analysis, a clonal expansion index for each public chain was calculated from normalized within-repertoire ranks of inferred template counts. Generation probabilities in a later analysis came from a VDJ recombination model fitted to out-of-frame rearrangements, and those results were checked against IGoR. Hypergeometric tests were used in a later analysis to score TCR-TCR, TCR-HLA and TCR-CMV co-occurrence, with a repertoire-size bias correction applied to the TCR pairs. To estimate false discovery rates, a later analysis permuted the HLA or CMV assignments 20 times. In a later analysis, co-occurring TCRs were grouped using DBSCAN, and TCRdist sequence similarity was added for clustering within HLA-allele-positive subsets. Repertoires with fewer than 30,000 or more than 120,000 public chains were left out of co-occurrence clustering, as were a handful of repertoires with anomalous nucleotide sharing. TCRdb took this table from immuneACCESS and kept in-frame rearrangements with V and J called. Such tables lack part of the clones; where checked against another copy, unresolved V genes explain under half of the gap, and the rest is unexplained. V and J calls and clone size are given by that table; D and trimming were obtained from the DNA. A total of approximately 160,000 clones appear in this sample, 75% to 90% of them only once. About 2% of the sample belongs to the ten largest clones.

Counted from cysteine to phenylalanine, this CDR3 has 16 amino acids. Solely the CDR3 DNA is kept, with 48 bases framed from the first base. V is pruned by 2 bases and J by 5 bases, leaving 7 bases of the junction without a gene match. The germline V gene (reference sequence) yields PRHDT for CDR1 and FYEKMQ for CDR2. The cohort was made up of under 800 healthy bone marrow donors. At the time of sampling, every cohort member was nominally healthy, though immune exposures that went unrecorded were likely present. CMV serostatus was positive for 289 and negative for about 55% of the roughly 670 cohort members, and was not recorded for this donor. A peripheral blood sample was collected from each donor, and TCR beta sequencing was performed on peripheral blood mononuclear cells. The Qiagen DNeasy Blood Extraction Kit was used to extract genomic DNA from the blood cell samples. Note on this clone: There is no known antigen for this receptor. Nothing much larger sits one base from this clone, and base qualities are not available.

This receptor was taken from a human donor in good health. The sample consisted of PBMCs. The rearrangement joined TRBV13 to TRBJ2-7, and 12 bases in between align with TRBD2. The nucleotide sequence is TGTGCCAGCAGCTTAAGTGTACTAGCGGGGGGCAACGAGCAGTACTTC. Translation gives CASSLSVLAGGNEQYF.